This entry concerns a single TCR beta chain. This record belongs to a study of T cells in Graves' hyperthyroidism and ophthalmopathy. At the level of the study: The authors collected peripheral blood at initial diagnosis, before any treatment.

RNA transcripts were the template for amplifying TCR beta CDR3 regions. A set of HTBI primers served as the primers for a first-round RT-PCR of the TCR CDR3. MiXCR, applied by TCRdb to the multiplex PCR reads, yields one record per CDR3 protein. This sample has 800,000 or so distinct CDR3 sequences, with more than 30% found just once. V shed 4 bases and J shed 9 bases, with 19 bases lying between them. The CDR3 length is 16 residues. CDR1 MGHDK and CDR2 SYGVNS come from the germline V gene. This receptor was taken from a man in his late teens or twenties with Graves' hyperthyroidism. Sequencing was done on a sample of blood. The rearrangement links TRBV25-1 to TRBJ1-6, with TRBD1 as a possible D gene (5 bases). The CDR3 bases are TGTGCCAGCAGTGCCTGGGGACTCAGAGAGGGTTCACCCCTCCACTTT. Amino acids: CASSAWGLREGSPLHF.